This is a list of T cell receptor beta chains from one sample in a study of blood T cell repertoires in COVID-19. TCRdb's copy holds only in-frame clones and misses some; the assay was immunoSEQ multiplex PCR. The table records 250,000 or so clones, 85% to 95% of them present only once. Input material: PBMCs or T cells enriched from blood (not recorded which). These receptors were obtained from a man in his forties or fifties who had been exposed to COVID-19. CDR3s include the opening cysteine and the closing phenylalanine or tryptophan. D genes are given only for firm matches. The size entry is marked missing in some rows and otherwise reads once, few, many or a size class.

>TRBD1|NA|TRBJ1-5|TRBV7-9
CASSPTGGGGQPQHF
TGTGCCAGCAGCCCGACAGGGGGCGGGGGCCAGCCCCAGCATTTT
>NA|once|TRBJ2-1|TRBV1
CTSSQAPGLAGPTYNEQFF
TGCACCAGCAGCCAAGCCCCGGGACTAGCGGGACCCACCTACAATGAGCAGTTCTTC
>NA|NA|TRBJ2-2|TRBV9
CASSRVNTGELFF
TGTGCCAGCAGCCGGGTGAACACCGGGGAGCTGTTTTTT
>NA|NA|TRBJ2-7|TRBV18
CASSPSEGLGGYEQYF
TGTGCCAGCTCACCCTCAGAGGGGTTAGGGGGCTACGAGCAGTACTTC
>NA|NA|TRBJ2-5|TRBV25-1
CASSELQGLETQYF
TGTGCCAGCAGTGAATTGCAGGGGCTGGAGACCCAGTACTTC
>TRBD1|NA|TRBJ2-2|TRBV27
CASRGQSNTGELFF
TGTGCCAGCCGGGGACAGTCGAACACCGGGGAGCTGTTTTTT
>NA|few|TRBJ1-2|TRBV30
CAWSGQNYGYTF
TGTGCCTGGAGTGGTCAGAACTATGGCTACACCTTC
>TRBD1|NA|TRBJ2-1|TRBV5-4
CASSPRDRGMKNEQFF
TGTGCCAGCAGCCCACGGGACAGGGGAATGAAAAATGAGCAGTTCTTC
>TRBD1|NA|TRBJ2-7|TRBV4-1
CASSQERDRTYEQYF
TGCGCCAGCAGCCAAGAACGGGACAGGACCTACGAGCAGTACTTC
>NA|few|TRBJ2-2|TRBV15
CATSRVFWKPGDNELTGELFF
TGTGCCACCAGCAGAGTGTTTTGGAAACCAGGGGACAACGAGTTGACCGGGGAGCTGTTTTTT
>TRBD1|NA|TRBJ1-5|TRBV19
CASSIVGQEFNQPQHF
TGTGCCAGTAGTATAGTCGGACAGGAGTTTAATCAGCCCCAGCATTTT
>NA|few|TRBJ1-1|TRBV14
CASSQAGRYTEAFF
TGTGCCAGCAGCCAGGCAGGGAGGTACACTGAAGCTTTCTTT
>NA|NA|TRBJ2-7|TRBV6-5
CASSWSGPTYEQYF
TGTGCCAGCAGTTGGAGCGGGCCTACCTACGAGCAGTACTTC
>NA|NA|TRBJ1-1|TRBV5-1
CASSEGQNTEAFF
TGCGCCAGCAGTGAGGGACAGAACACTGAAGCTTTCTTT
>NA|NA|TRBJ2-1|TRBV29-1
CSAQRLGNNEQFF
TGCAGCGCCCAGAGACTAGGTAACAATGAGCAGTTCTTC
>NA|NA|TRBJ2-7|TRBV2
CASSDKVGGSEQYF
TGTGCCAGCAGTGATAAGGTGGGGGGATCCGAGCAGTACTTC
>NA|many|TRBJ1-1|TRBV18
CASSPVGSNTEAFF
TGTGCCAGCTCACCCGTCGGGTCGAACACTGAAGCTTTCTTT
>TRBD1|NA|TRBJ2-1|TRBV2
CARTGTGYNEQFF
TGTGCCAGAACCGGGACAGGGTACAATGAGCAGTTCTTC
>TRBD1|NA|TRBJ2-1|TRBV5-6
CASSWGTGRNEQFF
TGTGCCAGCAGCTGGGGGACAGGGCGCAATGAGCAGTTCTTC
>NA|NA|TRBJ2-7|TRBV28
CASSATAPYEQYF
TGTGCCAGCAGTGCGACAGCCCCCTACGAGCAGTACTTC
>TRBD2|NA|TRBJ2-2|TRBV4-2
CASSQGIAGPERSTGELFF
TGTGCCAGCAGCCAAGGTATAGCGGGCCCGGAGCGCTCCACCGGGGAGCTGTTTTTT
>NA|few|TRBJ1-2|TRBV9
CASSSEGVYGYTF
TGTGCCAGCAGCTCAGAGGGGGTGTATGGCTACACCTTC
>TRBD2|NA|TRBJ2-7|TRBV7-8
CASRKLAGTIYEQYF
TGTGCCAGCAGAAAATTAGCGGGAACGATCTACGAGCAGTACTTC
>NA|NA|TRBJ2-6|TRBV6-5
CASSYSSFGANVLTF
TGTGCCAGCAGTTACTCCAGTTTCGGGGCCAACGTCCTGACTTTC
>NA|NA|TRBJ2-4|TRBV9
CASSPRPGDTAADKNIQYF
TGTGCCAGCAGCCCGCGCCCGGGAGACACCGCTGCTGACAAAAACATTCAGTACTTC
>NA|NA|TRBJ2-1|TRBV4-3
CASSQTQSPHNEQFF
TGCGCCAGCAGCCAAACACAGAGCCCTCATAATGAGCAGTTCTTC
>NA|NA|TRBJ1-1|TRBV3-1/TRBV3-2
CASSRSTEAFF
TGTGCCAGCAGCCGGAGTACTGAAGCTTTCTTT